Listed below are T cell receptor beta chains from one sample, sequenced in a study of T cells in Graves' hyperthyroidism and ophthalmopathy. TCRdb recomputed calls from the multiplex PCR reads with MiXCR, one row per CDR3 protein. The table shows around 660,000 distinct CDR3 sequences, with over 40% occurring only once. The sequenced sample consisted of peripheral blood or thyroid tissue (not recorded which). Every receptor here comes from an adult man with Graves' disease, either hyperthyroidism or ophthalmopathy (not recorded which). Each CDR3 is given with its conserved first and last residue. Each record gives: D gene, clone size, V gene, J gene, CDR3 DNA, CDR3 protein. D genes are given only for firm matches. Only part of the rows carry a size: once, few, many, or a class if the clone is expanded.

-	-	TRBV12-5	TRBJ1-1	TGTGCTAGTGGTTTTGGGGGCTGGGACACTGAAGCTTTCTTT	CASGFGGWDTEAFF
-	few	TRBV25-1	TRBJ1-2	TGTGCCAGCGGGAACGGGGGTCACTATGGCTACACCTTC	CASGNGGHYGYTF
-	-	TRBV6-5	TRBJ2-7	TGTGCCAGCAGGGGAACAGGGAGTGAGCAGTACTTC	CASRGTGSEQYF
-	-	TRBV14	TRBJ2-6	TGTGCCAGCAGTTTACGGCTCCTCTCTGGGGCCAACGTCCTGACTTTC	CASSLRLLSGANVLTF
-	-	TRBV20-1	TRBJ2-7	TGCAGTGCTCTCCACGGACATACATCCTACGAGCAGTACTTC	CSALHGHTSYEQYF
-	few	TRBV7-9	TRBJ1-4	TGTGCCAGCAGCTTAGAGGGTCAGTCGCATGAAAAACTGTTTTTT	CASSLEGQSHEKLFF
TRBD2	many	TRBV7-2	TRBJ2-7	TGTGCCAGCAGCGTCCGGGCGGGGGGCCAGGGCGAGCAGTACTTC	CASSVRAGGQGEQYF
TRBD1	-	TRBV7-9	TRBJ1-6	TGTGCCAGCAGCCTAAGATCAGGGGGAGGGTATAATTCACCCCTCCACTTT	CASSLRSGGGYNSPLHF
TRBD1	-	TRBV7-2	TRBJ1-3	TGTGCCAGCAGCTGGGGACGGGACAGTAGCTCTGGAAACACCATATATTTT	CASSWGRDSSSGNTIYF
-	-	TRBV6-5	TRBJ1-4	TGTGCCAGCAGTCACGACAGGCCTCAGAATGAAAAACTGTTTTTT	CASSHDRPQNEKLFF
-	-	TRBV7-9	TRBJ2-5	TGTGCCAGCAGCCCTGGCCAGAAGACCCAGTACTTC	CASSPGQKTQYF
TRBD1	-	TRBV10-2	TRBJ1-2	TGCGCCAGCAGTGAGTCGACAGGGGCCTATGGCTACACCTTC	CASSESTGAYGYTF
-	few	TRBV7-9	TRBJ1-1	TGTGCCAGCAGAGAGGAACAGATTAACACTGAAGCTTTCTTT	CASREEQINTEAFF
-	few	TRBV2	TRBJ1-3	TGTGCCAGCAGCCCCCGGGGGGCCAGGAGCTCTGGAAACACCATATATTTT	CASSPRGARSSGNTIYF
-	few	TRBV9	TRBJ1-1	TGTGCCAGCAGCCCCTCCCCAGCCAGGGACCCAATGAACACTGAAGCTTTCTTT	CASSPSPARDPMNTEAFF
-	many	TRBV2	TRBJ1-1	TGTGCCAGCAGTGGACAGCTGAACACTGAAGCTTTCTTT	CASSGQLNTEAFF
TRBD1	many	TRBV20-1	TRBJ2-5	TGCAGTGCTACGGCAGGGGGCTTTGAGACCCAGTACTTC	CSATAGGFETQYF
-	-	TRBV2	TRBJ2-7	TGTGCCAGCAGTTTCCTCAGGGGTCAGCAGTACTTC	CASSFLRGQQYF
TRBD1	-	TRBV7-2	TRBJ1-4	TGTGCCAGCAGCCTAGGACAGGGGGCTCTGTTTTTT	CASSLGQGALFF
-	many	TRBV2	TRBJ1-3	TGTGCCAGCAGTGCTGACCAGTACTCTGGAAACACCATATATTTT	CASSADQYSGNTIYF
-	many	TRBV10-3	TRBJ1-1	TGTGCCATCGGTGCAGGGTGGAACACTGAAGCTTTCTTT	CAIGAGWNTEAFF
-	-	TRBV20-1	TRBJ2-6	TGCAGTGCTAGCGTCCTGACTTTC	CSASVLTF
TRBD1	-	TRBV10-3	TRBJ2-7	TGTGCCAGTCCGGGACAGGTCAACTCCTACGAGCAGTACTTC	CASPGQVNSYEQYF
TRBD1	many	TRBV10-3	TRBJ1-1	TGTGCCGCCGGGACAGGGAACACTGAAGCTTTCTTT	CAAGTGNTEAFF
-	-	TRBV6-5	TRBJ2-5	TGTGCCAGCAGTTCGACTATCCAAGAGACCCAGTACTTC	CASSSTIQETQYF
-	-	TRBV2	TRBJ2-7	TGTGCCAGCAGTTTATCAACAGAAGGGCAGTACTTC	CASSLSTEGQYF
TRBD1	-	TRBV6-5	TRBJ2-7	TGTGCCAGCAGTCGCGGACAGGGAACCATTTACGAGCAGTACTTC	CASSRGQGTIYEQYF
TRBD1	many	TRBV7-8	TRBJ1-5	TGTGCCAGCAGCTTAGTTGGGGACAGGGGAAATCAGCCCCAGCATTTT	CASSLVGDRGNQPQHF
TRBD2	many	TRBV20-1	TRBJ2-7	TGCAGTGCCGAACCAGCGGGAGCCGTCTACGAGCAGTACTTC	CSAEPAGAVYEQYF
-	-	TRBV6-5	TRBJ1-2	TGTGCCAGCAGTTACTCCGGGGATGCAAACTATGGCTACACCTTC	CASSYSGDANYGYTF
-	-	TRBV28	TRBJ2-7	TGTGCCAGCAGTTTAAGGCAGGATGACGAGCAGTACTTC	CASSLRQDDEQYF
-	-	TRBV7-8	TRBJ2-7	TGTGCCGGCAGCTTAGCAGGCTACGAGCAGTACTTC	CAGSLAGYEQYF
TRBD1	-	TRBV18	TRBJ1-3	TGTGCCAGCTCACCACCACCGGACAGGCCGGGGGGAAACACCATATATTTT	CASSPPPDRPGGNTIYF
TRBD2	many	TRBV7-2	TRBJ2-7	TGTGCCAGCAGCTTAAGCGGGGGGGCACGGGAGCAGTACTTC	CASSLSGGAREQYF
TRBD1	many	TRBV5-1	TRBJ2-7	TGCGCCAGCAGCGTCATGGGACAGGGGGCGGGTGAGCAGTACTTC	CASSVMGQGAGEQYF
TRBD1	-	TRBV10-3	TRBJ2-6	TGTGCCAGCACCACTCCAGGGGGCAAGCGAAGCTCTGGGGCCAACGTCCTGACTTTC	CASTTPGGKRSSGANVLTF
-	-	TRBV6-1	TRBJ1-4	TGTGCCAGCAGTAGATCCGGGACACATGAAAAACTGTTTTTT	CASSRSGTHEKLFF
-	once	TRBV10-3	TRBJ1-1	TGTGCCATCAGTGAGCAGGGGATGAACACTGAAGCTTTCTTT	CAISEQGMNTEAFF
TRBD1	few	TRBV6-1	TRBJ2-2	TGTGCCAGCAGTCGAACCGGGACAGGGGTTAACACCGGGGAGCTGTTTTTT	CASSRTGTGVNTGELFF
TRBD1	-	TRBV10-3	TRBJ1-5	TGTGCCATCAGTTATGGGGGGACAGGGCAAGGACAGCCCCAGCATTTT	CAISYGGTGQGQPQHF
-	-	TRBV2	TRBJ2-7	TGTGCCAGCATTGCCAGGGGACCCTACGAGCAGTACTTC	CASIARGPYEQYF
TRBD1	few	TRBV16	TRBJ1-2	TGTGCCAGCAGCCAATCGACAGGGGGCATGGATGGCTACACCTTC	CASSQSTGGMDGYTF
-	-	TRBV11-2	TRBJ1-1	TGTGCCAGCAGCTTATGGGGTGAAGCTTTCTTT	CASSLWGEAFF
-	-	TRBV25-1	TRBJ2-6	TGTGCCAGTAGAGGGACTGGGGCCAACGTCCTGACTTTC	CASRGTGANVLTF
TRBD1	few	TRBV29-1	TRBJ1-2	TGCAGCGGACAGGGTTATGGCTACACCTTC	CSGQGYGYTF
TRBD2	-	TRBV12-3/TRBV12-4	TRBJ2-7	TGTGCCAGCAGTAAGACGAGCGGGAGGGCCTACGAGCAGTGCTTC	CASSKTSGRAYEQCF
-	-	TRBV2	TRBJ2-7	TGTGCCAGCGTTGTACCCACAGCCTACGAGCAGTACTTC	CASVVPTAYEQYF
-	-	TRBV19	TRBJ1-6	TGTGCCAGTAGTATGCGGGGAGGTAATTCACCCCTCCACTTT	CASSMRGGNSPLHF
-	many	TRBV9	TRBJ1-2	TGTGCCAGCAGCGTAGGGACGGCTAACTATGGCTACACCTTC	CASSVGTANYGYTF
-	few	TRBV9	TRBJ1-2	TGTGCCAGCAGCGTAGACGTGGGGGCCTATGGCTACACCTTC	CASSVDVGAYGYTF
-	-	TRBV7-9	TRBJ1-6	TGTGCCAGCAGCTTAAGGGCGGGGGGACTTTCTTCACCCCTCCACTTT	CASSLRAGGLSSPLHF
-	many	TRBV15	TRBJ2-7	TGTGCCACCAGCAGAGATCGAAGGGATGAGTACTTC	CATSRDRRDEYF
-	few	TRBV7-3	TRBJ1-5	TGTGCCAGCAGCTTCATAAGGGCCCCTAATAGCAATCAGCCCCAGCATTTT	CASSFIRAPNSNQPQHF
-	many	TRBV7-9	TRBJ2-7	TGTGCCAGCAGCCCAGGGGCAGGGGCCTACGAGCAGTACTTC	CASSPGAGAYEQYF
-	-	TRBV10-3	TRBJ1-5	TGTGCCAGCAGTAAGGGGGGGTCTAGCAATCAGCCCCAGCATTTT	CASSKGGSSNQPQHF